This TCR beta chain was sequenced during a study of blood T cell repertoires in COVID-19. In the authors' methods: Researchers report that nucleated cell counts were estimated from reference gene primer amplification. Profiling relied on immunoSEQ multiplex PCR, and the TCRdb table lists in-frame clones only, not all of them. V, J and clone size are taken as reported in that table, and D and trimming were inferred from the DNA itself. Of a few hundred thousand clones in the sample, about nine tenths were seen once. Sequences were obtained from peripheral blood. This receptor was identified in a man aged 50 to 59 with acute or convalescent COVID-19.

CDR3 amino acids: CASSPWGGYNEQFF. In DNA, the CDR3 is TGTGCCAGTAGTCCCTGGGGGGGATACAATGAGCAGTTCTTC. The rearrangement links TRBV19 to TRBJ2-1; 7 bases align to TRBD2. The length of the CDR3 is 14 residues. Germline trimming cut 5 bases from V and 4 bases from J; bases unmatched to any gene: 5. CDR1 is LNHDA and CDR2 is SQIVND in the germline V gene (reference sequence).